This entry lists 8 T cell receptor beta chains sequenced from one sample in a study of PD-L1 blockade in urothelial cancer. The time point: pretreatment peripheral blood. The table came from immunoSEQ multiplex PCR; TCRdb's copy has only in-frame clones and leaves some out. Of 30,000 to 40,000 clones in the sample, around 81% were seen once. This sample comprised PBMCs, obtained around atezolizumab (anti-PD-L1) treatment. These receptors were collected from a man older than 75 with urothelial cancer.

The gene calls are TRBV7-9 and TRBJ2-1, with 9 nucleotides matching TRBD1. V shed 2 bases, J shed 8 bases, and the junction held 4 bases outside the gene matches. Germline CDR1 SEHNR, CDR2 FQNEAQ (reference sequence). CDR3 length: 14 residues. The CDR3 reads CASSLTGGNDEQFF. The CDR3 DNA is TGTGCCAGCAGCTTAACAGGGGGCAACGATGAGCAGTTCTTC.

This clone was detected once. This chain uses TRBV28 with TRBJ2-3, with 8 bases matching TRBD2. Germline CDR1 and CDR2: MDHEN and SYDVKM. The J segment lost 2 bases and the V segment lost 0 bases, leaving 1 base of the junction unmatched. The CDR3 runs to 15 residues. The CDR3 nucleotides read TGTGCCAGCAGTTTATGGCGGGAGGTCACAGATACGCAGTATTTT. Encoded protein: CASSLWREVTDTQYF.

The chain couples TRBV25-1 to TRBJ2-1; 10 nucleotides line up with TRBD2. V trimming: 3 bases; J trimming: 4 bases; junction bases outside the gene matches: 3. The CDR3 has 15 amino acids. The germline V gene has CDR1 MGHDK and CDR2 SYGVNS. The CDR3 here is CASSDLAGDYNEQFF. The CDR3 DNA sequence: TGTGCCAGCAGTGACCTAGCGGGAGATTACAATGAGCAGTTCTTC.

The genes are TRBV15 and TRBJ2-7, with TRBD2 matching 9 bases. CDR1 and CDR2 from the germline V gene are LNHNV and YYDKDF (reference sequence). CDR3 length: 16 amino acids. The trim removed 2 bases at V and 3 bases at J, leaving 8 bases unmatched. CDR3: CATSRYFSGSLYEQYF. CDR3 nucleotide sequence: TGTGCCACCAGCAGATACTTTAGCGGGAGCCTCTACGAGCAGTACTTC.

This rearrangement joins TRBV9 to TRBJ1-1, with D possibly matching TRBD1 (5 bases). Trimming left V 3 bases short and J 1 base short, with 13 bases between. The CDR3 totals 15 residues. Germline V gives CDR1 SGDLS, CDR2 YYNGEE. The CDR3 DNA sequence: TGTGCCAGCAGCGCCCCCGGGGGGGGGAACACTGAAGCTTTCTTT. It encodes CASSAPGGGNTEAFF.

V gene TRBV5-1 combines with J gene TRBJ1-5, with a tentative D call TRBD1 (6 bases). The germline V gene encodes CDR1 SGHRS and CDR2 YFSETQ. The CDR3 extends over 15 amino acids. V lost 1 base and J lost 5, with 13 bases in between. CDR3 in DNA: TGCGCCAGCAGCTTGAATACAGGGACGGATCAGCCCCAGCATTTT. Protein: CASSLNTGTDQPQHF.

This sequence joins TRBV6-1 and TRBJ2-7, with D possibly being TRBD2 (5 bases). The V gene lost 7 bases and the J gene lost 3 bases, with 19 bases spanning the gap. CDR3 length: 15 residues. Germline CDR1 and CDR2: MNHNS and SASEGT. The CDR3 loop is CASTLQRTGDYEQYF. The CDR3 nucleotides read TGTGCCAGCACCTTACAGAGGACCGGGGACTACGAGCAGTACTTC.

The chain carries TRBV4-1 and TRBJ2-7; weak D call: TRBD1 (6 bases). Deletions cut 1 base from V and 3 bases from J, with 16 bases between. CDR1 and CDR2 (germline): MGHRA, YSYEKL. This CDR3 is built from 16 residues. CDR3 in amino acids: CASSQVASGHGYEQYF. The DNA for the CDR3 is TGCGCCAGCAGCCAAGTGGCCTCGGGACACGGCTACGAGCAGTACTTC.